The present TCR beta chain was sequenced within a study of blood T cell repertoires in COVID-19. Overall study: Samples representing acute and convalescent COVID-19 were sourced from the United States, Italy and Spain. From T cells, B-cell-depleted T cells, or PBMCs came the material, which was cDNA or gDNA.

Study processing details: Reference gene primer amplification in the assay estimated nucleated cell counts. Sequenced by immunoSEQ multiplex PCR; TCRdb stores in-frame clones only, minus some. Clone size and the V and J calls come from that table; the DNA yielded D and trimming. The data contain roughly 390,000 clones, around 85% of them singletons. This CDR3 comprises 17 residues. Germline CDR1 is MDHEN and CDR2 is SYDVKM. V dropped 6 bases and J dropped 5 bases, with 23 bases sitting between them. This sequence joins TRBV28 and TRBJ1-3; D might be TRBD1 (5 bases). The sample taken for sequencing was peripheral blood. The sequence was collected from a woman between 18 and 29 years old with acute or convalescent COVID-19. CDR3: CASSQGGQVYLRNTIYF. CDR3 in DNA: TGTGCCAGCAGCCAGGGTGGGCAGGTTTATCTGCGAAACACCATATATTTT.